Following are 18 T cell receptor beta chains from one sample sequenced in a study of blood T cells in healthy people across ages. A J-beta primer mix and a sample-barcoded 5' primer were used in a second PCR of about 7 to 12 cycles. Each CDR3 protein is one row after TCRdb ran MiXCR on the 5' RACE reads. This table holds some 800,000 distinct CDR3 sequences, under 55% found once. Source material: blood. These receptors all stem from a man aged 60-69 years in good health.

In this sample, this clonotype turned up a few times. This chain uses TRBV4-3 with TRBJ1-6; no reliable D call. Germline CDR1 LGHNA, CDR2 YSLEER. There are 16 residues in the CDR3. V was cut by 4 bases and J by 0 bases, with 10 bases left in between. CDR3 nucleotide sequence: TGCGCCAGCAGCCCTGAGGGAGGCTCCTATAATTCACCCCTCCACTTT. Translated: CASSPEGGSYNSPLHF.

With respect to this clonotype: The junction shows a germline mismatch at one end, possibly a read error. The chain has TRBV7-2 and TRBJ1-5; TRBD1 agrees at 7 bases. CDR1 is SGHTA and CDR2 is FQGNSA in the germline V gene. The CDR3 spans 16 residues. The CDR3 DNA reads TGTGCCAGCAGCTTACGAGCGCGACAGGGTAATCAGCCCCGGCATTTT. It encodes CASSLRARQGNQPRHF.

The J gene is TRBJ2-7, the V gene TRBV6-1; D remains ambiguous. The J call may be in error: the DNA end matches TRBJ2-5 better. In germline, CDR1 is MNHNS, CDR2 SASEGT. The CDR3 covers 14 residues. The CDR3: CASSEVEMSRTQYF. In nucleotides, the CDR3 is TGTGCCAGCAGTGAAGTGGAAATGAGTAGGACCCAGTACTTC.

The chain couples TRBV7-2 to TRBJ2-1; 7 bases agree with TRBD2. The V and J ends lost 1 base and 8 bases, in that order; junction bases with no gene match: 8. CDR3 length: 15 amino acids. The germline gives CDR1 SGHTA, CDR2 FQGNSA. CDR3 in DNA: TGTGCCAGCAGCTTAGGTAGCGGGCTCGTCTATGAGCAGTTCTTC. Amino acids: CASSLGSGLVYEQFF.

The chain is built from TRBV12-3 or TRBV12-4 and TRBJ2-3; 8 positions agree with TRBD1. This CDR3 region has 17 residues. Losses at the gene ends were 1 base for V and 2 bases for J; bases not matched to a gene: 8. The CDR3 DNA sequence: TGTGCCAGCAGTTTAGGGGGGACAGGCGCTTTCACAGATACGCAGTATTTT. Protein sequence: CASSLGGTGAFTDTQYF.

Only a few counts were recorded for this clonotype. The CDR3 coding sequence is TGTGCCAGCGCCCAACCGGACAGGACTTATCAGCCCCAGCATTTT. Amino acids: CASAQPDRTYQPQHF. The chain uses TRBV28 and TRBJ1-5; 7 bases fit TRBD1. The J segment lost 5 bases and the V segment lost 8 bases, leaving 12 bases of the junction unmatched. This CDR3 is 15 amino acids long. From germline, CDR1 is MDHEN and CDR2 SYDVKM.

The chain joins TRBV12-3 or TRBV12-4 to TRBJ2-3; tentative D call: TRBD1 (6 bases). This CDR3 contains 16 residues. Trimming removed 7 bases from V and 6 bases from J, with 23 bases in between. The CDR3 here is CASKHGTPTWGDTQYF. CDR3 DNA: TGTGCCAGCAAACACGGGACACCCACTTGGGGGGATACGCAGTATTTT.

The chain links TRBV3-1 to TRBJ1-1; D remains unclear. From germline, CDR1 is LGHDT and CDR2 YNNKEL (reference sequence). CDR3 length equals 13 residues. V dropped 2 bases and J dropped 1 base, with 5 bases sitting between them. As DNA, the CDR3 is TGTGCCAGCAGCCAACGTGCGAACACTGAAGCTTTCTTT. Amino acid sequence: CASSQRANTEAFF.

With respect to this clonotype: A junction boundary mismatches the germline segment, possibly from a read error. V gene TRBV14 combines with J gene TRBJ1-2; possibly TRBD1 for D (6 bases). CDR1 SGHDN and CDR2 FVKESK come from the germline V gene. The CDR3 sequence is 13 residues long. The CDR3, as DNA: TGTGCCAGCTGCCAGGGGCAAACATGCGGCTACACCTTC. Residues: CASCQGQTCGYTF.

The DNA of the CDR3 is TGTGCCAGCAGACCCCATGGTCGCGGAGAAAAACTGTTTTTT. Translating it yields CASRPHGRGEKLFF. The V and J genes are TRBV28 and TRBJ1-4; unclear D gene. Germline V gene data show CDR1 as MDHEN and CDR2 as SYDVKM. V was shortened by 6 bases and J by 8 bases, with 16 bases between the two germline ends. This CDR3 has 14 residues. The complete variable domain, with remaining parts taken from reference TRBV28 and TRBJ1-4, reads DVKVTQSSRYLVKRTGEKVFLECVQDMDHENMFWYRQDPGLGLRLIYFSYDVKMKEKGDIPEGYSVSREKKERFSLILESASTNQTSMYLCASRPHGRGEKLFFGSGTQLSVL.

This chain joins TRBV10-3 and TRBJ1-2; D unclear. CDR3 length equals 13 residues. The germline CDR1 and CDR2 sequences are ENHRY and SYGVKD. Trimming left V 6 bases short and J 4 bases short, with 12 bases between. The CDR3, as DNA: TGTGCCATCAGGAGAACAGATAGCTATGGCTACACCTTC. It encodes CAIRRTDSYGYTF.

Remarks on this clonotype: A much larger clone differs by one base, so this may be a read error. V gene TRBV7-2 combines with J gene TRBJ2-5, with D perhaps matching TRBD2 (5 bases). Trimming removed 2 bases from V and 6 bases from J, with 10 bases in between. In germline, CDR1 is SGHTA, CDR2 FQGNSA. The CDR3 totals 13 residues. CDR3 nucleotides: TGTGCCAGCAGCTTAATTAGAGGGAAGACCCAGTACTTC. This encodes CASSLIRGKTQYF.

The chain uses TRBV30 and TRBJ1-1; tentative D call: TRBD1 (6 bases). V lost 3 bases to trimming and J lost 0 bases, with 8 bases between them. The CDR3 spans 13 residues. Germline CDR1 is GTSNPN and CDR2 is SVGIG (reference sequence). CDR3 amino acids: CAWSTGLNTEAFF. In nucleotides, the CDR3 is TGTGCCTGGAGCACAGGGTTGAACACTGAAGCTTTCTTT.

J is TRBJ2-5 and V is TRBV5-6, with a possible D match to TRBD1 (6 bases). The germline CDR1 and CDR2 sequences are SGHDT and YYEEEE. The length of the CDR3 is 14 residues. V shed 3 bases and J shed 2 bases, with 11 bases lying between them. CDR3 residues: CASSWSQGQETQYF. The CDR3 DNA reads as TGTGCCAGCAGCTGGTCACAGGGTCAAGAGACCCAGTACTTC.

The chain couples TRBV2 to TRBJ2-5, with TRBD1 matching over 9 bases. The J call is doubtful: the DNA matches TRBJ2-7 better. The CDR3 spans 14 residues. Per the germline V gene, CDR1 is SNHLY and CDR2 is FYNNEI. CDR3 loop: CASQWDRESYEQYF. The CDR3 DNA reads TGTGCCTCCCAATGGGACAGGGAGTCGTACGAGCAGTACTTC.

V usage is TRBV7-9 and J usage is TRBJ2-5, with D perhaps matching TRBD1 (6 bases). With the DNA end fitting TRBJ2-7 better, the J assignment may be wrong. The germline V gene encodes CDR1 SEHNR and CDR2 FQNEAQ (reference sequence). The CDR3 has 14 amino acids. The CDR3 DNA is TGTGCCAGCAGCTTAGAAACAGGGCAATACGAGCAGTACTTC. Protein: CASSLETGQYEQYF.

DNA of the CDR3: TGTGCCAGCAGTCCCACACAGGGGGGGATAGAGACCCAGTACTTC. Translated: CASSPTQGGIETQYF. This chain connects TRBV11-2 to TRBJ2-5, with D possibly being TRBD1 (8 bases). The CDR3 extends over 15 amino acids. The V gene's germline CDR1 is SGHAT and CDR2 FQNNGV. Trimming left V 6 bases short and J 4 bases short, with 18 bases between. Using reference TRBV11-2 and TRBJ2-5 for the parts outside the CDR3, the full variable domain is EAGVAQSPRYKIIEKRQSVAFWCNPISGHATLYWYQQILGQGPKLLIQFQNNGVVDDSQLPKDRFSAERLKGVDSTLKIQPAKLEDSAVYLCASSPTQGGIETQYFGPGTRLLVL.

The V call is TRBV4-1, the J call TRBJ2-3; no definite D call. The CDR3 is 13 amino acids. The V gene lost 0 bases and the J gene lost 7 bases, with 8 bases spanning the gap. Per germline, CDR1 MGHRA and CDR2 YSYEKL. In nucleotides, the CDR3 is TGCGCCAGCAGCCAAGATAGGAGAAATACGCAGTATTTT. Residues: CASSQDRRNTQYF.